What follows are 15 T cell receptor beta chains derived from one specimen sequenced in a study of tumor-infiltrating lymphocytes in primary liver carcinoma. Extraction also yielded germline DNA, while blood RNA was obtained from unsorted whole blood. TCR beta cDNA came from about 450 ng total RNA, primed with a constant-region primer. TCR beta libraries came from three nested multiplex PCR rounds using slightly modified ARM-PCR. The first two PCR rounds, approximately 11 cycles each, used TRBV1-TRBV30 forward primers and a C-beta reverse primer. MiXCR, applied by TCRdb to the multiplex PCR reads, yields one record per CDR3 protein. The repertoire holds approximately 340,000 distinct CDR3 sequences, roughly two thirds seen once, with under 8.5% in the top ten. Specimen: peripheral blood. Receptors originate from a man aged 35 to 55 with primary liver carcinoma and hepatitis B virus infection.

The V and J genes are TRBV6-5 and TRBJ1-1, with D maybe TRBD1 (5 bases). V lost 7 bases and J 5 bases, leaving 14 bases between the germline ends. The germline V gene has CDR1 MNHEY and CDR2 SVGAGI. There are 13 residues in the CDR3. The CDR3 protein is CASNRGSGTEAFF. The CDR3 DNA follows: TGTGCCAGCAACCGGGGCTCGGGGACTGAAGCTTTCTTT.

As regards this clonotype: The junction differs from germline at one of its ends, possibly a read error. The V and J genes are TRBV11-2 and TRBJ2-1; maybe TRBD2 (5 bases). The germline CDR1 and CDR2 sequences are SGHAT and FQNNGV. The CDR3 extends over 15 amino acids. CDR3 nucleotide sequence: TGTGCCAGCATGTTGGACTGGTTGGCGTACAATGGGCAGTTCTTC. Translated, it gives CASMLDWLAYNGQFF.

Ten or more counts support this clonotype. V gene TRBV6-5 combines with J gene TRBJ1-2; D ambiguous. This CDR3 region has 15 residues. Germline V gene data show CDR1 as MNHEY and CDR2 as SVGAGI. V was cut by 7 bases and J by 0 bases, with 15 bases left in between. In DNA, the CDR3 is TGTGCCAGCACCTCCCCTGGCCGAGCTAACTATGGCTACACCTTC. Protein product: CASTSPGRANYGYTF.

This clonotype has ten or more counts. This CDR3 reads CASSHPGTGDTDTQYF. CDR3 DNA: TGCGCCAGCAGCCATCCCGGGACAGGAGACACAGATACGCAGTATTTT. The chain joins TRBV4-1 to TRBJ2-3, with 8 bases lining up with TRBD1. Germline CDR1 reads MGHRA; CDR2 reads YSYEKL. Trimming took 3 bases from V and 2 from J; bases not matched to a gene: 7. There are 16 residues in the CDR3.

This clonotype was detected ten times or more. The rearrangement joins TRBV5-5 to TRBJ2-1; possible D gene TRBD2, 6 bases. V was trimmed by 6 bases and J by 2 bases, leaving 18 bases between them. The CDR3 runs to 16 residues. CDR1 and CDR2 (germline): SGHKS, YYEKEE (reference sequence). CDR3 coding DNA: TGTGCCAGCATCCCAGCGGCGGGGACTCCCTACAATGAGCAGTTCTTC. The encoded protein is CASIPAAGTPYNEQFF.

This chain joins TRBV7-9 and TRBJ2-7, with 8 bases identical to TRBD1. The length of the CDR3 is 14 residues. Germline CDR1 and CDR2: SEHNR and FQNEAQ (reference sequence). Germline trimming cut 6 bases from V and 3 bases from J; bases unmatched to any gene: 7. CDR3 DNA sequence: TGTGCCAGCAGTCAGACAGGGGAGTTCTACGAGCAGTACTTC. Translating it yields CASSQTGEFYEQYF.

Of note for this clonotype: Here the CDR3 omits its conserved ending phenylalanine or tryptophan, so a read error is the likely source. The chain is built from TRBV29-1 and TRBJ2-3; D possibly matches TRBD1 or TRBD2 (5 bases each). The CDR3 totals 15 residues. Trimming left V 6 bases short and J 1 base short, with 17 bases between. Germline V lookup: CDR1 SQVTM, CDR2 ANQGSEA. CDR3 sequence reads: CSVAPSGRRTDTQYL. In DNA form, the CDR3 reads TGCAGCGTCGCTCCCTCGGGACGCCGCACAGATACGCAGTATCTT.

Worth noting for this clonotype: A much larger clone sits a single nucleotide away, making a read error possible. CDR3 residues: CPSTPGQGTEAFF. CDR3 DNA: TGTCCCAGCACCCCGGGACAGGGGACTGAAGCTTTCTTT. This sequence joins TRBV12-3 or TRBV12-4 and TRBJ1-1; TRBD1 matches at 10 bases. CDR3 length equals 13 residues.

In regard to this clonotype: A much more abundant neighbour one base away suggests this may be a read error. CDR3 amino acids: CTSSLQGGQPQHF. CDR3 nucleotide sequence: TGTACCAGCAGTCTACAGGGCGGGCAGCCCCAGCATTTT. V usage is TRBV14 and J usage is TRBJ1-5, with a possible D match to TRBD1 (6 bases). Germline loops: CDR1 SGHDN, CDR2 FVKESK. CDR3 length equals 13 residues. Complete variable domain (other parts from reference TRBV14 and TRBJ1-5): EAGVTQFPSHSVIEKGQTVTLRCDPISGHDNLYWYRRVMGKEIKFLLHFVKESKQDESGMPNNRFLAERTGGTYSTLKVQPAELEDSGVYFCTSSLQGGQPQHFGDGTRLSIL.

Comment on this clonotype: An end of the junction does not agree with germline; a read error may underlie this. The chain joins TRBV11-2 to TRBJ2-1; D is perhaps TRBD2 (5 bases). From germline, CDR1 is SGHAT and CDR2 FQNNGV. This CDR3 spans 14 amino acids. The CDR3 is CASSLAGYYSEQSF. CDR3 DNA sequence: TGTGCCAGCAGCTTAGCGGGGTACTACAGTGAGCAGTCCTTC.

For this clonotype: A much more abundant neighbour one base away suggests this may be a read error. The chain is built from TRBV4-3 and TRBJ1-6, with TRBD1 as a possible D gene (5 bases). The CDR3 extends over 14 amino acids. Trimming removed 2 bases at V and 9 bases at J, with 11 bases between. Germline V CDR1 and CDR2: LGHNA, YSLEER. As DNA, the CDR3 is TGCGCCAGCAGCCAATGGGGGGGAACTTCACCCCTCCACTTT. Translated: CASSQWGGTSPLHF.

This clonotype occurred many times. This rearrangement joins TRBV6-5 to TRBJ2-5; TRBD1 is a possible D gene (6 bases). Between the trimmed V and J ends, which lost 2 bases and 2 bases, there was a span of 9 bases. The germline gives CDR1 MNHEY, CDR2 SVGAGI. The CDR3 sequence is 14 residues long. The CDR3 DNA sequence: TGTGCCAGCAGTTACATCGGACAGCAAGAGACCCAGTACTTC. It yields the protein CASSYIGQQETQYF.

Note on this clonotype: A junction end diverges from the germline sequence, so it may reflect a read error. The V call is TRBV11-2, the J call TRBJ2-5, with 11 bases matching TRBD2. The germline gives CDR1 SGHAT, CDR2 FQNNGV. The CDR3 consists of 14 residues. The DNA of the CDR3 is TGTGCCAGCAGCTTAGCGGGACTAGCGGATACCCAGCACTTC. Amino acids: CASSLAGLADTQHF.

Worth noting for this clonotype: This may be a read error, as it is one base from a much larger clone. J is TRBJ2-5 and V is TRBV4-1; no clear D. The CDR3 contains 14 residues. Germline CDR1 MGHRA, CDR2 YSYEKL. Here the CDR3 reads CASNQVRGQETQYF. The CDR3 region has the DNA TGCGCCAGCAACCAAGTACGAGGCCAAGAGACCCAGTACTTC.

This chain links TRBV28 with TRBJ1-2; weak D call: TRBD1 (5 bases). The CDR3 has 13 amino acids. Per the germline V gene, CDR1 is MDHEN and CDR2 is SYDVKM. The V end was cut by 6 bases, the J end by 7 bases, with 15 bases between. The chain's CDR3 is CASSPQDLGGYTF. DNA for the CDR3: TGTGCCAGCAGCCCACAGGACCTGGGTGGCTACACCTTC.